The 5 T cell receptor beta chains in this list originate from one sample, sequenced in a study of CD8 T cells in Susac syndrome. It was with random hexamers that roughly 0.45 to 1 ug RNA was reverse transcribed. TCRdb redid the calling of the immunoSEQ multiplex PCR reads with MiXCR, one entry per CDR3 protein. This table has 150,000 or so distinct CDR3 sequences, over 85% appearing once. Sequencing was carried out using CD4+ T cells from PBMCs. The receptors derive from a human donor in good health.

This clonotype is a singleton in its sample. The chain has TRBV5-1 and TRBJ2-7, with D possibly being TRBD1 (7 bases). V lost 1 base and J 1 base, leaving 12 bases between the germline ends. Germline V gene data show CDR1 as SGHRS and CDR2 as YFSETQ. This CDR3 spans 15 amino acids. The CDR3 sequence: CASSLSPGGSYEQYF. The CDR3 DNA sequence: TGCGCCAGCAGCTTGTCGCCAGGGGGGTCCTACGAGCAGTACTTC. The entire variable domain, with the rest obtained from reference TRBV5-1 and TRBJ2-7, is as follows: KAGVTQTPRYLIKTRGQQVTLSCSPISGHRSVSWYQQTPGQGLQFLFEYFSETQRNKGNFPGRFSGRQFSNSRSEMNVSTLELGDSALYLCASSLSPGGSYEQYFGPGTRLTVT.

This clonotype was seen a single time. The CDR3 sequence: CASSQDRTSGRSYNEQFF. The CDR3 coding sequence is TGTGCCAGCAGCCAAGATCGAACTAGCGGCCGCTCCTACAATGAGCAGTTCTTC. The chain carries TRBV3-1 and TRBJ2-1; 8 bases align to TRBD2. Germline assignment: CDR1 LGHDT and CDR2 YNNKEL (reference sequence). This CDR3 is built from 18 residues. The J segment lost 0 bases and the V segment lost 0 bases, leaving 7 bases of the junction unmatched.

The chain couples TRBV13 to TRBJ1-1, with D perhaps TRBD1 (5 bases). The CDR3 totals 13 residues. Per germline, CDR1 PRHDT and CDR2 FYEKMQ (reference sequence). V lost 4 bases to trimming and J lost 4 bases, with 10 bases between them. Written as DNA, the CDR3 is TGTGCCAGCAGCTCGGGACCCGTCACTGAAGCTTTCTTT. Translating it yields CASSSGPVTEAFF.

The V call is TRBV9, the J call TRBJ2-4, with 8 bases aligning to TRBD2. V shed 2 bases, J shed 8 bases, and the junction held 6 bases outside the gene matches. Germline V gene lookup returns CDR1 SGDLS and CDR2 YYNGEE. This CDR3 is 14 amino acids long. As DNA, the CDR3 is TGTGCCAGCAGCGTGACGGGGGGGCCGGACATTCAGTACTTC. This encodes CASSVTGGPDIQYF.

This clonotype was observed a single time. The CDR3 spells CASSAYLADTQYF. The CDR3 DNA reads TGTGCCAGCAGTGCTTACCTGGCCGATACGCAGTATTTT. The chain employs TRBV2 and TRBJ2-3; D not certain. V was cut by 4 bases and J by 6 bases, with 11 bases left in between. The V gene's germline CDR1 is SNHLY and CDR2 FYNNEI. This CDR3 spans 13 amino acids.